The following is a T cell receptor beta chain sequence with its context. This clonotype was seen a few times. This receptor's antigen is unknown. Nothing much larger sits one base from this clone, and base qualities are not available. These data come from a study of blood T cells in healthy people across ages (dated by TCRdb to the mid-2010s). About the study as a whole: In model experiments, roughly one uniquely barcoded TCR beta cDNA molecule per two T cells was captured by template switching. Donors were grouped into four age groups: young (average roughly 15 years), middle-aged (39), aged (approximately 67) and long-lived (about 82). Using the same blood draw, the study looked at two additional independent replicas of 1 million unique cDNA reads for two donors, one aged 18 to 30 and the other aged 80 or older. The study measured age-related changes in TCR beta repertoire diversity using deep sequencing normalized with unique cDNA molecular identifiers.

The donors were roughly 39 Caucasian individuals from Russia, aged roughly 6 to 100 years, who were systemically healthy. Ten milliliters of peripheral blood were collected from each donor into EDTA-treated Vacutainer tubes. PBMCs were isolated by Ficoll-Paque density-gradient centrifugation, with at least 6 million obtained per sample. Total RNA, at least 5 micrograms per sample, was extracted from PBMCs with Trizol reagent. For every donor, flow cytometry on a PBMC aliquot measured the percentage of naive CD45RAhigh/CD27high T cells. Paper-wide results and their limitations: Bulk unsorted PBMC profiling prevented conclusive comparison of naive and antigen-experienced compartments. Observed TCR beta diversity per million T cells fell roughly linearly with age, and a significant reduction was already apparent by age around 36. Compared with the aged group, the long-lived group had more naive CD4+ T cells, fewer expanded clones and increased TCR diversity, a pattern suggesting age selection. Observed TCR beta diversity correlated strongly with the percentage of naive T cells measured by flow cytometry. Because donor CMV infection status was unknown, age-related changes in expanded clonotypes were potentially confounded. Total diversity estimates from one million sequenced T cells were considered lower bounds and underestimates.

From the germline V gene (reference sequence), CDR1 is DFQATT and CDR2 is SNEGSKA. For this chain, trimming is 0 bases at the V end and 2 bases at the J end, and the number of junction bases without a gene match is 10. The CDR3 covers 17 residues, taking in both the cysteine and the phenylalanine. Of the read, only the CDR3 DNA is kept; its 51 bases are in frame from base 1. Library creation used 5' RACE. Data came from an Illumina HiSeq 2500. A second PCR of about 6 to 12 cycles was performed with a sample-barcoded 5' primer and a J-beta primer mix. Each TCR beta cDNA molecule received a unique molecular identifier from a template-switch 5' adaptor carrying 12 random nucleotides. At least 2.5 million CDR3-containing paired-end reads were obtained from each sample. First-strand cDNA synthesis was performed from all RNA using the Mint cDNA synthesis kit, with priming by a TRBC-specific oligonucleotide. Following uracil-DNA glycosylase treatment, all cDNA underwent a first 18-cycle PCR with the universal primers M1SS and BC2_uni_R. On the study's bioinformatics: For normalization, 1 million high-quality reads, each with a distinct molecular identifier, were randomly selected from each sample. Instead of being binned into consensus sequences, reads with shared molecular identifiers were discarded. CDR3 identification, clonotype clustering and error correction used MiTCR with a Q25 quality threshold and the strictest error-elimination algorithm. A nonparametric unseen species model with Euler transformation was used to estimate a lower bound on total TCR beta diversity. TCRdb itself trimmed the public reads at Q25 with fastp, ran MiXCR and retained productive beta chains. CDR3 protein sequences are deduplicated, and each keeps its most common genes and DNA. What appears here as the V and J calls and clone size reflects TCRdb's work, not the paper's. The sample table lists about 800,000 distinct CDR3 sequences, 20% to 25% of them with a count of one. The leading ten clones occupy roughly 3.8% of the sample.

The data also belong to a second study, concerning T cells of mothers and their children. The second study, in turn, reports: Donors were nine systemically healthy Caucasian individuals: three mothers and their six children. cDNA synthesis consumed the entire amount of extracted RNA, loaded at approximately 1.6 ug RNA in each 15 ul reaction. Sample barcodes and 2-4 random nucleotides were added via the M1S primer in the second PCR. More than 9 million TCR beta CDR3 reads were obtained from each mother, and about 3 million reads were obtained from each child. TCR recombination output is similarly shaped by thymic selection in related and unrelated pairs, with a minor effect exerted by inherited differences. Related mother-child pairs always showed normalized repertoire overlap that was slightly higher than in unrelated mother-child pairs, though the difference was never significant. No persistent microchimeric T cell clones were detected, at a sensitivity of 80 to 100 clones per million clonotypes. To look for features that set related mother-child pairs apart from unrelated individuals, the researchers ran deep NGS to compare the TCR beta repertoires of mothers and children. Mothers averaged roughly 40 +/- 4 years of age and children averaged roughly 12 +/- 4 years. After adapters were ligated using NEBNext reagents, the libraries underwent 100+100 nt paired-end sequencing on an Illumina HiSeq 2000. To prevent cross-contamination, the mother and child libraries were prepared a month apart and were sequenced in separate runs. For each donor, between 500,000 and 2,000,000 distinct TCR beta clonotypes were identified. Naive TCR beta clonotypes were estimated from low-frequency clonotypes matched to each donor's FACS-determined naive share, without sorting.

This chain joins TRBV20-1 to TRBJ2-1; TRBD2 agrees with 7 junctional bases. This sequence originates from a boy aged 5-17 years in good health. Input material: blood. The CDR3 region: CSARELLYGRTYNEQFF. The DNA sequence is as follows: TGCAGTGCTAGAGAGCTACTATACGGGAGGACCTACAATGAGCAGTTCTTC.